The 25 T cell receptor beta chains below all came from one sample that was sequenced in a study of cytomegalovirus exposure and HLA in healthy donors. The PCR contained 60 Vbeta and 13 Jbeta primers. Measured with immunoSEQ multiplex PCR; TCRdb has only the in-frame clones, and not every one. The sample carries more than 80,000 clones, 78% recorded once. Sample: PBMCs. Source of these receptors: a woman aged 40 to 50 in good health and CMV-seropositive.

This chain links TRBV27 with TRBJ2-1; TRBD2 matches 11 bases. CDR1 MNHEY and CDR2 SMNVEV come from the germline V gene (reference sequence). The CDR3 spans 17 residues. V was clipped by 1 base and J by 5 bases; unmatched bases: 7. CDR3 sequence reads: CASSLWGSGRANNEQFF. In DNA, the CDR3 is TGTGCCAGCAGTTTATGGGGTAGCGGGAGGGCCAACAATGAGCAGTTCTTC.

The CDR3, as DNA: TGTGCCTGGAGCGTCATCGGGGGGGACACTGAAGCTTTCTTT. Amino acid sequence: CAWSVIGGDTEAFF. V gene TRBV30 combines with J gene TRBJ1-1; tentatively, D is TRBD1 (5 bases). Germline CDR1 is GTSNPN and CDR2 is SVGIG (reference sequence). Trimming stripped 3 bases from V and 3 bases from J, with 14 bases between. This CDR3 spans 14 amino acids.

The J gene is TRBJ2-3, the V gene TRBV28; D gene unclear. CDR1 and CDR2 (germline): MDHEN, SYDVKM. The germline V and J ends were trimmed by 6 bases and 6 bases, with 7 bases remaining between them. The CDR3 runs 11 residues. CDR3 loop: CASSLGDTQYF. Written as DNA, the CDR3 is TGTGCCAGCAGCCTCGGGGATACGCAGTATTTT.

This sequence joins TRBV6-6 and TRBJ2-2, with D possibly TRBD2 on 6 matching bases. This CDR3 is 16 amino acids long. The ends were cut back, 0 bases at V and 4 bases at J, with 12 bases in the middle. Per the germline V gene, CDR1 is MNHNY and CDR2 is SVGAGI (reference sequence). The CDR3 protein is CASSYSSGRRTGELFF. Written as DNA, the CDR3 is TGTGCCAGCAGTTACTCGTCCGGGAGACGCACCGGGGAGCTGTTTTTT.

The chain has TRBV19 and TRBJ2-4, with 10 nucleotides matching TRBD2. The CDR3 has 19 amino acids. Germline trimming cut 5 bases from V and 0 bases from J; bases unmatched to any gene: 13. Per the germline V gene, CDR1 is LNHDA and CDR2 is SQIVND (reference sequence). CDR3 region: CASSSRLAGSASAKNIQYF. CDR3 nucleotide sequence: TGTGCCAGTAGTTCCAGACTAGCGGGTTCAGCTTCAGCCAAAAACATTCAGTACTTC.

The V gene is TRBV9, the J gene TRBJ2-5; 12 bases are a match to TRBD1. V lost 0 bases and J lost 5; bases outside the gene matches: 5. Germline lookup yields CDR1 SGDLS and CDR2 YYNGEE. CDR3 length equals 16 residues. As DNA, the CDR3 is TGTGCCAGCAGCGTAGTCGGGACAGGGGGCTTGGAGACCCAGTACTTC. This gives the protein CASSVVGTGGLETQYF.

This rearrangement joins TRBV5-1 to TRBJ2-7; 8 bases are a match to TRBD1. The junction had 4 bases not matched to a gene; V was cut back by 2 bases and J by 3 bases. This CDR3 spans 14 amino acids. Germline V gene sequence: CDR1 SGHRS, CDR2 YFSETQ. The CDR3 DNA is TGCGCCAGCAGCTTCCCAGGGGGCCTCTACGAGCAGTACTTC. Its protein product is CASSFPGGLYEQYF. Full variable domain (outside the CDR3, taken from reference TRBV5-1 and TRBJ2-7): KAGVTQTPRYLIKTRGQQVTLSCSPISGHRSVSWYQQTPGQGLQFLFEYFSETQRNKGNFPGRFSGRQFSNSRSEMNVSTLELGDSALYLCASSFPGGLYEQYFGPGTRLTVT.

The genes are TRBV29-1 and TRBJ2-5, with D uncertain. Trimming pared 8 bases from V and 1 base from J, leaving 11 bases between. CDR1 is SQVTM, CDR2 ANQGSEA, per germline. The CDR3 is 12 amino acids. The DNA for the CDR3 is TGCAGCATAAGATCAGTCCAAGAGACCCAGTACTTC. Its protein product is CSIRSVQETQYF. The variable domain in full, with the rest retrieved from reference TRBV29-1 and TRBJ2-5, is SAVISQKPSRDICQRGTSLTIQCQVDSQVTMMFWYRQQPGQSLTLIATANQGSEATYESGFVIDKFPISRPNLTFSTLTVSNMSPEDSSIYLCSIRSVQETQYFGPGTRLLVL.

This chain joins TRBV29-1 and TRBJ2-1; TRBD2 matches 9 bases. Unmatched junction bases numbered 5, after V lost 5 bases and J lost 6 bases. The CDR3 has 13 amino acids. The germline gives CDR1 SQVTM, CDR2 ANQGSEA. The CDR3 region is CSVSGGGGNEQFF. The CDR3 coding sequence is TGCAGCGTTTCTGGCGGGGGGGGCAATGAGCAGTTCTTC.

The V call is TRBV29-1, the J call TRBJ2-1; D gene uncertain. Germline CDR1 is SQVTM and CDR2 is ANQGSEA. The CDR3 is 11 amino acids. V was cut by 4 bases and J by 6 bases, with 7 bases left in between. CDR3 protein: CSVVTVNEQFF. DNA of the CDR3: TGCAGCGTTGTAACAGTCAATGAGCAGTTCTTC.

As regards this clone: Other DNA sequences in the sample encode the same CDR3. The rearrangement links TRBV7-3 to TRBJ1-1, with 10 nucleotides matching TRBD1. CDR1 and CDR2 from the germline V gene are SGHTA and FQGTGA. CDR3 length equals 14 residues. The V gene end was trimmed by 3 bases and the J gene end by 3 bases; junction bases not matched to a gene: 1. CDR3 coding DNA: TGTGCCAGCAGCTTGACAGGGGGCGACACTGAAGCTTTCTTT. It is translated as CASSLTGGDTEAFF.

J is TRBJ2-1 and V is TRBV7-2; 7 bases align to TRBD2. Germline assignment: CDR1 SGHTA and CDR2 FQGNSA. This CDR3 region has 16 residues. J lost 3 bases, V lost 4 bases, and 9 bases had no gene match. CDR3 nucleotide sequence: TGTGCCAGCAGCTCGACTAGCCGAATTGGCTACAATGAGCAGTTCTTC. As protein: CASSSTSRIGYNEQFF. Using reference TRBV7-2 and TRBJ2-1 for the parts outside the CDR3, the full variable domain is GAGVSQSPSNKVTEKGKDVELRCDPISGHTALYWYRQSLGQGLEFLIYFQGNSAPDKSGLPSDRFSAERTGGSVSTLTIQRTQQEDSAVYLCASSSTSRIGYNEQFFGPGTRLTVL.

V gene TRBV10-3 combines with J gene TRBJ2-7, with TRBD1 matching 10 bases. The CDR3 spans 14 residues. Trimming took 6 bases from V and 4 from J; bases not matched to a gene: 6. Looked up from germline, CDR1 is ENHRY and CDR2 is SYGVKD. This chain's CDR3 is CAIRPTGGLYEQYF. The CDR3 nucleotides read TGTGCCATCAGACCGACAGGGGGCTTATACGAGCAGTACTTC.

The CDR3 DNA is TGTGCCAGCAGTGGCATCAGTTCTGTGTATTCACCCCTCCACTTT. This translates into CASSGISSVYSPLHF. The chain links TRBV6-1 to TRBJ1-6, with unresolved D. Trimming left V 4 bases short and J 8 bases short, with 15 bases between. The CDR3 covers 15 residues. Germline values: CDR1 MNHNS, CDR2 SASEGT.

In its sample, this clone was seen a few times. The rearrangement uses TRBV7-8 and TRBJ1-1; 7 bases line up with TRBD1. Germline V gives CDR1 SGHVS, CDR2 FQNEAQ. With 5 bases clipped from V and 0 bases from J, the junction kept 6 bases outside the gene matches. The CDR3 is made up of 15 amino acids. DNA for the CDR3: TGTGCCAGCAGCCCGTGGACAGGTCTGAACACTGAAGCTTTCTTT. Translation gives CASSPWTGLNTEAFF.

This chain uses TRBV27 with TRBJ2-7; possible D gene TRBD2, 5 bases. V was pared by 5 bases and J by 3 bases, with 14 bases between. Germline CDR1 and CDR2: MNHEY and SMNVEV (reference sequence). This CDR3 is 14 amino acids long. The CDR3 here is CASSPGPEGYEQYF. CDR3 coding DNA: TGTGCCAGCAGTCCCGGCCCCGAGGGCTACGAGCAGTACTTC.

The chain uses TRBV6-5 and TRBJ2-3; D is perhaps TRBD2 (7 bases). The germline V and J ends were trimmed by 6 bases and 0 bases, with 13 bases remaining between them. From germline, CDR1 is MNHEY and CDR2 SVGAGI. CDR3 length equals 15 residues. CDR3 sequence: CASSPRGGSTDTQYF. CDR3 sequence (DNA): TGTGCCAGCAGCCCAAGGGGGGGAAGCACAGATACGCAGTATTTT.

This chain connects TRBV6-5 to TRBJ2-7, with 8 positions matching TRBD1. There are 13 residues in the CDR3. Unmatched junction bases numbered 9, after V lost 10 bases and J lost 4 bases. Germline V gene sequence: CDR1 MNHEY, CDR2 SVGAGI. In DNA form, the CDR3 reads TGTGCCACCAAAGACAGGGGAAATTACGAGCAGTACTTC. Protein product: CATKDRGNYEQYF.

The chain employs TRBV10-3 and TRBJ1-1; D is ambiguous. The CDR3 spans 14 residues. V was clipped by 3 bases and J by 1 base, with 9 bases between them. Germline loops: CDR1 ENHRY, CDR2 SYGVKD. DNA of the CDR3: TGTGCCATCAGTGAAGGCCCAGGGAACACTGAAGCTTTCTTT. Translation gives CAISEGPGNTEAFF.

In DNA form, the CDR3 reads TGTGCCAGCAGCCCCCTGAGCGACACCGGGGAGCTGTTTTTT. Protein: CASSPLSDTGELFF. The chain is built from TRBV11-3 and TRBJ2-2, with D unclear. CDR3 size: 14 residues. V was shortened by 5 bases and J by 3 bases, with 10 bases between the two germline ends. From germline, CDR1 is SGHNT and CDR2 YENEEA.

This clone was observed once. The chain employs TRBV2 and TRBJ2-2, with a weak D call TRBD1 (6 bases). The V end was cut by 10 bases, the J end by 5 bases, with 17 bases between. This CDR3 comprises 14 residues. Germline CDR1 is SNHLY and CDR2 is FYNNEI. CDR3 sequence (DNA): TGTGCCAACTCACAGGGATCGTATACCGGGGAGCTGTTTTTT. As protein: CANSQGSYTGELFF.

The chain uses TRBV28 and TRBJ1-4, with a weak D call TRBD1 (6 bases). Trimming removed 8 bases at V and 3 bases at J, with 16 bases between. In germline, CDR1 is MDHEN, CDR2 SYDVKM. The CDR3 is 15 residues long. The CDR3 DNA follows: TGTGCCAGCGCCCCCGGGGGGCCACCTAATGAAAAACTGTTTTTT. Translated, it gives CASAPGGPPNEKLFF. The entire variable domain, with the rest obtained from reference TRBV28 and TRBJ1-4, is as follows: DVKVTQSSRYLVKRTGEKVFLECVQDMDHENMFWYRQDPGLGLRLIYFSYDVKMKEKGDIPEGYSVSREKKERFSLILESASTNQTSMYLCASAPGGPPNEKLFFGSGTQLSVL.

The V call is TRBV30, the J call TRBJ1-2, with D possibly being TRBD1 (5 bases). Germline CDR1 is GTSNPN and CDR2 is SVGIG (reference sequence). CDR3 length equals 11 residues. V lost 5 bases and J lost 4, with 8 bases in between. The CDR3 DNA reads as TGTGCCTGGGGACAAACCTATGGCTACACCTTC. Its protein is CAWGQTYGYTF. The complete variable domain, with remaining parts taken from reference TRBV30 and TRBJ1-2, reads SQTIHQWPATLVQPVGSPLSLECTVEGTSNPNLYWYRQAAGRGLQLLFYSVGIGQISSEVPQNLSASRPQDRQFILSSKKLLLSDSGFYLCAWGQTYGYTFGSGTRLTVV.

The chain recombines TRBV5-4 with TRBJ2-5; D might be TRBD1 (6 bases). The CDR3 is 14 amino acids. Looked up from germline, CDR1 is SGHNT and CDR2 is YYREEE (reference sequence). Trimming cost V 2 bases and J 2 bases, with 10 bases left between them. CDR3 residues: CASSFKDRQETQYF. The CDR3 coding sequence is TGTGCCAGCAGCTTTAAGGACAGACAAGAGACCCAGTACTTC.

Only one count was recorded for this clone. J is TRBJ2-6 and V is TRBV11-3, with D unresolved. The CDR3 is 15 residues long. CDR1 is SGHNT, CDR2 YENEEA, per germline. Trimming stripped 6 bases from V and 0 bases from J, with 9 bases between. The chain's CDR3 is CASRRDGSGANVLTF. The CDR3 region has the DNA TGTGCCAGCAGGCGAGATGGCTCTGGGGCCAACGTCCTGACTTTC.